These 18 T cell receptor beta chains were all obtained from the same sample, sequenced in a study of CXCR3-negative and CXCR3-positive naive CD8 T cells. UMI-labeled 5' RACE TRB cDNA libraries were prepared from the cells. TCRdb processed the 5' RACE reads again and assigns one entry to each CDR3 protein, with no DNA. This listing includes under 60,000 distinct CDR3 sequences. The study, taken as a whole, reports: Hydrophobicity of TRB CDR3s was greater in CXCR3-positive naive cells than in CXCR3-negative naive cells.

No antigens are known for them. What was sequenced was naive CXCR3+ CD8+ T cells from blood. Subset reported: CD45RO-CCR7+CD27+CD95- naive CD8+ T cells expressing CXCR3 (TNR3+). These receptors all stem from a human donor in good health. Some clones in this sample may be carry-over from other donors' samples.

The chain joins TRBV2 to TRBJ2-1; TCRdb returns TRBD2, unconfirmable since there is no DNA. Germline loops: CDR1 SNHLY, CDR2 FYNNEI. The length of the CDR3 is 15 residues. The CDR3 here is CASSPTSGPVNEQFF.

This chain connects TRBV7-2 to TRBJ2-2; TCRdb names TRBD2, which stays unverified in the absence of DNA. There are 18 residues in the CDR3. CDR1 and CDR2 from the germline V gene are SGHTA and FQGNSA. The CDR3: CASSPRLAGGAESGELFF.

The chain employs TRBV29-1 and TRBJ2-1; TCRdb's D gene call, TRBD1, goes unchecked for lack of DNA. The CDR3 is 12 residues long. Germline CDR1 is SQVTM and CDR2 is ANQGSEA. CDR3 in amino acids: CSVRTGGNEQFF.

The rearrangement joins TRBV6-5 to TRBJ2-1; absent DNA, TCRdb's TRBD1 call cannot be checked. CDR1 is MNHEY and CDR2 is SVGAGI in the germline V gene. The CDR3 is 16 amino acids. This CDR3 is CASSYLTGTAYNEQFF.

J is TRBJ2-7 and V is TRBV20-1; the D call of TRBD1 rests on TCRdb alone, since no DNA is present to check it. CDR1 and CDR2 from the germline V gene are DFQATT and SNEGSKA (reference sequence). This CDR3 has 13 amino acids. CDR3 sequence: CSAREQGVDEQYF.

The chain combines TRBV12-3 or TRBV12-4 with TRBJ2-2; TCRdb names TRBD2, which stays unverified in the absence of DNA. There are 15 residues in the CDR3. CDR3 sequence: CASSLGGLNTGELFF.

The chain couples TRBV29-1 to TRBJ1-4. The CDR3 has 15 amino acids. CDR1 SQVTM and CDR2 ANQGSEA come from the germline V gene. The CDR3 here is CSVGSERVGNEKLFF.

The rearrangement links TRBV12-3 or TRBV12-4 to TRBJ1-2. CDR3 length: 14 amino acids. CDR3 sequence reads: CASSSSGINYGYTF.

The V call is TRBV10-3, the J call TRBJ2-7; TCRdb designates TRBD2, a call that cannot be tested without DNA. The CDR3 length is 14 residues. CDR1 is ENHRY and CDR2 is SYGVKD in the germline V gene. CDR3 region: CAIRGGLTTYEQYF.

This chain uses TRBV20-1 with TRBJ2-2; TCRdb's D gene call, TRBD1, goes unchecked for lack of DNA. This CDR3 spans 13 amino acids. Germline loops: CDR1 DFQATT, CDR2 SNEGSKA (reference sequence). CDR3 region: CSAPGKNTGELFF.

This chain links TRBV5-6 with TRBJ2-1; the TCRdb D gene call, TRBD1, has no DNA to confirm it. The CDR3 length is 11 residues. Germline V gene sequence: CDR1 SGHDT, CDR2 YYEEEE. CDR3: CASRSPHEQFF.

This rearrangement joins TRBV29-1 to TRBJ1-4; the TCRdb call, TRBD1, lacks DNA for checking. The CDR3 sequence is 13 residues long. Germline V gene lookup returns CDR1 SQVTM and CDR2 ANQGSEA. CDR3 region: CSVEVRAGEKLFF.

The V and J genes are TRBV13 and TRBJ2-1; without DNA, the TCRdb call of TRBD1 cannot be checked. The CDR3 contains 13 residues. Looked up from germline, CDR1 is PRHDT and CDR2 is FYEKMQ (reference sequence). The CDR3 protein is CASSPGGNNEQFF.

The chain uses TRBV4-3 and TRBJ1-4; no DNA is available, so the TRBD1 call from TCRdb remains unchecked. This CDR3 comprises 18 residues. Germline V gives CDR1 LGHNA, CDR2 YSLEER. The CDR3 protein is CASSQEILSPGTNEKLFF.

The chain employs TRBV6-5 and TRBJ2-7. Looked up from germline, CDR1 is MNHEY and CDR2 is SVGAGI. The CDR3 loop spans 13 amino acids. CDR3 sequence reads: CASKRQPKDEQYF.

The genes are TRBV28 and TRBJ2-3; TCRdb reports TRBD1, a call that lacks DNA to check it against. The CDR3 contains 15 residues. Looked up from germline, CDR1 is MDHEN and CDR2 is SYDVKM. This chain's CDR3 is CASSPDRESTDTQYF.

The chain is built from TRBV14 and TRBJ2-4; the D call of TRBD1 rests on TCRdb alone, since no DNA is present to check it. The germline V gene has CDR1 SGHDN and CDR2 FVKESK. The length of the CDR3 is 17 residues. This chain's CDR3 is CASSPPSGQGLKNIQYF. Full variable domain (outside the CDR3, taken from reference TRBV14 and TRBJ2-4): EAGVTQFPSHSVIEKGQTVTLRCDPISGHDNLYWYRRVMGKEIKFLLHFVKESKQDESGMPNNRFLAERTGGTYSTLKVQPAELEDSGVYFCASSPPSGQGLKNIQYFGAGTRLSVL.

The J gene is TRBJ2-7, the V gene TRBV28; TCRdb proposes TRBD2, but this gene call is untestable without DNA. CDR3 size: 13 residues. Germline CDR1 reads MDHEN; CDR2 reads SYDVKM. The chain's CDR3 is CASTWRGTYEQYF.